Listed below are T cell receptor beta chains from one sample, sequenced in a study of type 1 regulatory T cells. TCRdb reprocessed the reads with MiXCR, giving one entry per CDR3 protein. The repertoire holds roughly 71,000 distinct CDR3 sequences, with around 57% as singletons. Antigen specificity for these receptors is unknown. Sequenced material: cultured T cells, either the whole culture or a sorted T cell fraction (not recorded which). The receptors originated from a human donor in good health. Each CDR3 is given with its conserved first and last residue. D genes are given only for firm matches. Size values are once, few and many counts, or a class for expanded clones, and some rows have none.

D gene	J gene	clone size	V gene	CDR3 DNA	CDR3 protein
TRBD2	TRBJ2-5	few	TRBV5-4	TGTGCCAGCAGCTTTTCTAGCGGGAGTAGGGAGACCCAGTACTTC	CASSFSSGSRETQYF
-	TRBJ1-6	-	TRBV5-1	TGCGCCAGCAGCTTGGATCGGGTTGAAAATTCACCCCTCCACTTT	CASSLDRVENSPLHF
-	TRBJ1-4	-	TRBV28	TGTGCCAGCAGCCAACAGGGTGCAACTAATGAAAAACTGTTTTTT	CASSQQGATNEKLFF
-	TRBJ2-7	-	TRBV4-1	TGCGCCAGCAGCCGTAACCGGGACTCCTACTCGGCCGAGCAGTACTTC	CASSRNRDSYSAEQYF
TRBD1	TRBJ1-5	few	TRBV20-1	TGCAGTGCTAGAGATACAGGGGATAGCAATCAGCCCCAGCATTTT	CSARDTGDSNQPQHF
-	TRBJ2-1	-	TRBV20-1	TGCAGTGCTACTAGGGGCTCCTACAATGAGCAGTTCTTC	CSATRGSYNEQFF
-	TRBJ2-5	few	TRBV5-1	TGCGCCAGCAGCTTGAGTGGCGTAACGAGACAAGAGACCCAGTACTTC	CASSLSGVTRQETQYF
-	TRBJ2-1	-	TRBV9	TGTGCCAGCAGCAGTAACCCAAGGCGGACGTATGAGCAGTTCTTC	CASSSNPRRTYEQFF
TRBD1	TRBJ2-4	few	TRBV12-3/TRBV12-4	TGTGCCAGCAGTCCGGTGGACAGGGAGAAAAACATTCAGTACTTC	CASSPVDREKNIQYF
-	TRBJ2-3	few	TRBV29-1	TGCAGCGTGGGGAGGCGTAGAGATACGCAGTATTTT	CSVGRRRDTQYF
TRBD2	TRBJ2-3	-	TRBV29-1	TGCAGCGTTGAACAGCGGGAGGGCCTAGATACGCAGTATTTT	CSVEQREGLDTQYF
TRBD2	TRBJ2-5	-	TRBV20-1	TGCAGTGCTACGATAGCGGGGACCACGGAGACCCAGTACTTC	CSATIAGTTETQYF
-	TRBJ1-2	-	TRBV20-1	TGCAGTGCTAGAGAAGGTGGTAAAGGGCTAGGCTATGGCTACACCTTC	CSAREGGKGLGYGYTF
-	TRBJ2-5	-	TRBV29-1	TGCAGCGTTGAACACCTCCAAGACCCCCAGTACTTC	CSVEHLQDPQYF
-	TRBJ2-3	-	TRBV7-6	TGTGCCAGCAGCGAGAGAACAGATACGCAGTATTTT	CASSERTDTQYF
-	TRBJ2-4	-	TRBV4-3	TGCGCCAGCAGCCAAGAACTGGGTATCGCCAAAAACATTCAGTACTTC	CASSQELGIAKNIQYF
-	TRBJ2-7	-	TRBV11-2	TGTGCCAGCAGCCCTAGTCAGGACTATCCGGGTGAGCAGTACTTC	CASSPSQDYPGEQYF
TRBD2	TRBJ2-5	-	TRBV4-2	TGTGCCAGCAGCCAAGATCCCGGACTAGCTGTGACCCAGTACTTC	CASSQDPGLAVTQYF
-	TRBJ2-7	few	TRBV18	TGTGCCAGCTCACCAGACCGCTCCTACGAGCAGTACTTC	CASSPDRSYEQYF
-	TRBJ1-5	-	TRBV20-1	TGCAGTGCTAGAGGGGACAGCAATCAGCCCCAGCATTTT	CSARGDSNQPQHF
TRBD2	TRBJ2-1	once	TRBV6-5	TGTGCCAGCAGAGAACTAGCGGGAGGCCCAGTCTCCTACAATGAGCAGTTCTTC	CASRELAGGPVSYNEQFF
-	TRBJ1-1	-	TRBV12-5	TGTGCTAGTGGTTTCCGCCCGGCGGGTAGGAAGAACACTGAAGCTTTCTTT	CASGFRPAGRKNTEAFF
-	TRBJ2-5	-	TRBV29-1	TGCAGCGCCAAGACCACAGGGAAAGAGACCCAGTACTTC	CSAKTTGKETQYF
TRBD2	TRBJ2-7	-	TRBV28	TGTGCCAGCCAACTAGCGCGCGGAATAGAAGAGGGATACGAGCAGTACTTC	CASQLARGIEEGYEQYF
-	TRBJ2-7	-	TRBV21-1	TGTGCCAGCAGCAAAGAAGAGGAACAGGGGATATACGAGCAGTACTTC	CASSKEEEQGIYEQYF
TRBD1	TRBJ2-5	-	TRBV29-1	TGCAGCGTTGTGACAGGGGGCGTCGGAGAGACCCAGTACTTC	CSVVTGGVGETQYF
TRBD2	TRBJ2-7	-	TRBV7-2	TGTGCCAGCAGCTTAGCGTTAGCGGGAGCTTACGAGCAGTACTTC	CASSLALAGAYEQYF
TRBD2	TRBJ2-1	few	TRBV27	TGTGCCAGCAGTTTATCTTTAGCGGGAGGGCAAGATGAGCAGTTCTTC	CASSLSLAGGQDEQFF
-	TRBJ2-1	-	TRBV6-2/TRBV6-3	TGTGCCAGCAGGCCCAGCAGGAGGAGGAATGAGCAGTTCTTC	CASRPSRRRNEQFF
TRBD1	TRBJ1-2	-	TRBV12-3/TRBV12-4	TGTGCCAGCAGTCGGACAGACGGACAGGGCCTGGCTGGCTACACCTTC	CASSRTDGQGLAGYTF
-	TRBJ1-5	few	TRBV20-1	TGCAGTGCCCAGGGACGCAATCAGCCCCAGCATTTT	CSAQGRNQPQHF
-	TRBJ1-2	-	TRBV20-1	TGCAGTGCTTTACGGGAAAACTATGGCTACACCTTC	CSALRENYGYTF
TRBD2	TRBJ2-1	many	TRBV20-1	TGCAGTGCTCCCGGCCTGGGAGCGGGAGGGCCCCACAATGAGCAGTTCTTC	CSAPGLGAGGPHNEQFF
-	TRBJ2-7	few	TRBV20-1	TGCAGTGGAATGGAGACGGGAGAGCAGTACTTC	CSGMETGEQYF
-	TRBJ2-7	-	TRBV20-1	TGCAGTGCAAAGGGGGAGCGCTCCTACGAGCAGTACTTC	CSAKGERSYEQYF
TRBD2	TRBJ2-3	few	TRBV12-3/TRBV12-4	TGTGCCAGCAGATTCGGACTAGCGGGAGATACGCAGTATTTT	CASRFGLAGDTQYF
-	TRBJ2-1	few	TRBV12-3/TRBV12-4	TGTGCCAGCAGTTTAACGGGAGGGGGCGATGAGCAGTTCTTC	CASSLTGGGDEQFF
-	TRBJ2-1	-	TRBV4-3	TGCGCCAGCAGCCAAGAATCTGGACAGTACAATGAGCAGTTCTTC	CASSQESGQYNEQFF
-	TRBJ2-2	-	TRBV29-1	TGCAGCGTTGGACAACGACATAACACCGGGGAGCTGTTTTTT	CSVGQRHNTGELFF
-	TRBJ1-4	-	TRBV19	TGTGCCAGTACCCCCGGGGTCAATGAAAAACTGTTTTTT	CASTPGVNEKLFF
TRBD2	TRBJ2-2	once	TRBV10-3	TGTGCCATCCGCGGGTTGGGAGGGCTGAACACCGGGGAGCTGTTTTTT	CAIRGLGGLNTGELFF